This TCR beta chain is drawn from a study of blood T cells in healthy people across ages. Study-wide results and caveats: Among T cells, TCR beta diversity per million cells dropped roughly linearly as age rose. More naive CD4+ cells and higher diversity were found in long-lived than in aged donors.

As for this clonotype: The antigen is not known. One end of the junction fails to match germline, which may point to a read error.

The donors, aged about 6 to 90, were healthy Caucasians from Russia. The CDR3 contains 15 residues. Germline-derived CDR1 and CDR2 are SGDLS and YYNGEE. Through a sample-barcoded 5' primer and a J-beta primer mix, a second PCR was run for roughly 6 to 12 cycles. Any given sample supplied a minimum of 2.5 million CDR3-containing paired-end reads. In TCRdb, the 5' RACE reads were re-called with MiXCR into one record per CDR3 protein. Found here are roughly 1,500,000 distinct CDR3 sequences, roughly 30% of them singletons; the top ten hold around 11%. V is TRBV9 and J is TRBJ2-3; 9 nucleotides align to TRBD2. This receptor was obtained from a woman aged 25 to 39 in good health. Sequences were obtained from blood. Written as DNA, the CDR3 is TGTGCCAGCAGCCGCGTAGCGGGAGTCACAGATACACAGTATTTT. Protein product: CASSRVAGVTDTQYF.